This T cell receptor (beta chain) is drawn from a study of glioma-infiltrating T cells after dendritic cell vaccination. CDR1 is LNHNV, CDR2 YYDKDF, per germline (reference sequence). V lost 3 bases and J 4 bases, leaving 13 bases between the germline ends. The CDR3 is 15 amino acids. This clone was detected only once. As for time point: after dendritic cell vaccination, including at tumor progression/relapse. Assay used: immunoSEQ multiplex PCR; TCRdb lists only in-frame clones, some missing. The sample has around 60,000 clones; about 89% are singletons. The J gene is TRBJ1-5, the V gene TRBV15; maybe TRBD1 (5 bases). The material sequenced was blood, taken after dendritic cell vaccination. The TCR originated in a human donor with glioblastoma. DNA for the CDR3: TGTGCCACCAGCAGGAGGACACAATCTAATCAGCCCCAGCATTTT. Its translation: CATSRRTQSNQPQHF. The whole variable domain, remainder taken from reference TRBV15 and TRBJ1-5, is DAMVIQNPRYQVTQFGKPVTLSCSQTLNHNVMYWYQQKSSQAPKLLFHYYDKDFNNEADTPDNFQSRRPNTSFCFLDIRSPGLGDTAMYLCATSRRTQSNQPQHFGDGTRLSIL.